This TCR beta chain was sequenced in a study of monozygotic twins with inflammatory bowel disease. CDR1 is SQVTM and CDR2 is ANQGSEA in the germline V gene. The CDR3 has 13 residues. Per TCR library, around 4,000 ng of total RNA was used. Each sample had eight separate cDNA synthesis reactions. Reanalyzing the 5' RACE reads, TCRdb keeps one entry per CDR3 protein, without DNA. This specimen shows some 170,000 distinct CDR3 sequences; the ten leading clones hold around 7%. Sample: blood. The clonotype originates from a human donor with ulcerative colitis or Crohn's disease, or a healthy co-twin of an affected twin (not recorded which). The chain recombines TRBV29-1 with TRBJ2-5; the D call from TCRdb, TRBD1, cannot be confirmed without DNA. This CDR3 is CSVSDRGGETQYF.